The clone carrying this T cell receptor (beta chain) was counted many times. The sample comes from a study of T-cell reconstitution after alpha-beta-depleted transplantation in children. During its preparation, the TCRbeta library received unique molecular identifiers. TCRdb redid the calling of the PCR reads with MiXCR, one entry per CDR3 protein. In the table there are a few hundred thousand distinct CDR3 sequences, roughly 22% of which are singletons. Germline lookup yields CDR1 LNHNV and CDR2 YYDKDF (reference sequence). V was shortened by 0 bases and J by 5 bases, with 11 bases between the two germline ends. The CDR3 contains 15 residues.

The chain carries TRBV15 and TRBJ2-1; D perhaps matches TRBD1 (5 bases). The TCR sequence derives from a human donor who donated a stem cell graft to a child with acute myeloid leukemia. The material was PBMCs from the stem cell graft donor, obtained from the stem cell graft. CDR3 bases: TGTGCCACCAGCAGAGATAGGACACCCAACAATGAGCAGTTCTTC. Amino acid sequence: CATSRDRTPNNEQFF.